This TCR beta chain emerged from a study of T-cell reconstitution after alpha-beta-depleted transplantation in children (TCRdb year 2016). Concerning the study at large: T-cell immune reconstitution after TCRalphabeta/CD19-depleted allogeneic hematopoietic cell transplantation in children was quantitatively tracked in the study by means of TCR repertoire profiling.

Broad study findings and their caveats: The high TCRbeta diversity at day 60 in some patients was ascribed to recipient T cells and intrathymic progenitors that had survived conditioning. Apparently early alphabetaT-cell count recovery about two months after transplant reportedly relied on only several hundred rapidly expanded clones derived from non-depleted graft cells. Over subsequent months, a decline in hyperexpanded clone frequencies was noted, and after one year, T-cell counts and TCRbeta diversity were mostly ascribed to newly produced T cells.

Receptor libraries were prepared by PCR. The sequencing machine was an Illumina HiSeq 2500. TCR libraries were prepared with molecular barcoding, using unique molecular identifiers to normalize TCRbeta repertoire quantification. TCRdb reworked the public reads: Q25 trimming with fastp, MiXCR clone assembly, productive beta chains retained. Every distinct CDR3 protein forms one entry, paired with its most common genes and DNA. The sample table contains about 870,000 distinct CDR3 sequences; only one count was recorded for roughly 16% of them. The top ten hold around 5.3% of the sample. V is pared back by 5 bases and J by 7 bases, with 15 bases lying between the germline termini. Based on the germline V gene (reference sequence), the CDR1 and CDR2 sequences are SGHKS and YYEKEE. From the cysteine up to the phenylalanine, the CDR3 has a length of 13 residues. The retained sequence is limited to the CDR3, 39 bases, with the frame set at the first base.

This specimen's treatment or condition label, per the study, means: allogeneic hematopoietic cell transplantation with graft depleted of TCRalphabeta T cells and CD19 B cells. The transplant recipients were children given TCRalphabeta/CD19-depleted allogeneic hematopoietic cell grafts. The sample holds many counts of this clonotype. Its cognate antigen has yet to be identified. No much larger clone is present one base from it, and per-base qualities are unavailable. The input for sequencing was PBMCs, mostly from graft donor cells, taken 360 days after TCRalphabeta/CD19-depleted stem cell transplant. The chain was built from TRBV5-5 and TRBJ2-5; the D segment could be TRBD2, given 5 matching bases. The receptor was isolated from a male patient aged 10 to 17 who had a stem cell transplant for acute lymphoblastic leukemia, so the T cells may come from the graft donor. The CDR3 is CASRPGEWGTQYF. The bases are TGTGCCAGCAGACCCGGGGAGTGGGGGACCCAGTACTTC.